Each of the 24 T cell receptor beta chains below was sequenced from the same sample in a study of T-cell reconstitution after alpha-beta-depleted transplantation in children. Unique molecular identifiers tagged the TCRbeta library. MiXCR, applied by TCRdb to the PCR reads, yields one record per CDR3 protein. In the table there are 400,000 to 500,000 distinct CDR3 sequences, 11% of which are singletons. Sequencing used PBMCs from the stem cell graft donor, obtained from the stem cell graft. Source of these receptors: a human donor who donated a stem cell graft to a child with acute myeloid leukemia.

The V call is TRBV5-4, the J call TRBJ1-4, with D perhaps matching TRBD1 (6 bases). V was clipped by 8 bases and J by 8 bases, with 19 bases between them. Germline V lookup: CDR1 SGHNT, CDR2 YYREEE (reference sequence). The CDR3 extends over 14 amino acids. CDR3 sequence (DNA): TGTGCCAGTACCAACCAGGGGATTGGAGAAAAACTGTTTTTT. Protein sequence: CASTNQGIGEKLFF.

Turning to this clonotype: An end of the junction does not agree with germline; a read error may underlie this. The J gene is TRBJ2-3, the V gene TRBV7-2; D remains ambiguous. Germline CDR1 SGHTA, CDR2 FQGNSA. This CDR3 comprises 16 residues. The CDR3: CATSTLISLSTDTQYF. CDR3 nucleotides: TGTGCCACCAGCACCCTGATAAGCCTAAGCACAGATACGCAGTATTTT.

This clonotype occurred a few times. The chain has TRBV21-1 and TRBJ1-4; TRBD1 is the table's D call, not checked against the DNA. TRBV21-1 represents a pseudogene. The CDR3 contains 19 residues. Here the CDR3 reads CASSIRGQGGEATNEKLFF. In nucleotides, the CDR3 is TGTGCCAGCAGCATTCGAGGACAGGGGGGAGAGGCAACTAATGAAAAACTGTTTTTT.

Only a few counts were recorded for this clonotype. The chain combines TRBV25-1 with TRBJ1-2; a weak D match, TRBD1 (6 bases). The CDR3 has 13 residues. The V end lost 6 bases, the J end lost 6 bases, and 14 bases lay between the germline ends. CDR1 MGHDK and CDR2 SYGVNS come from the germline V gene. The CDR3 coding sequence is TGTGCCAGCAGCGGACAGACGATAGATGGCTACACCTTC. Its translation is CASSGQTIDGYTF.

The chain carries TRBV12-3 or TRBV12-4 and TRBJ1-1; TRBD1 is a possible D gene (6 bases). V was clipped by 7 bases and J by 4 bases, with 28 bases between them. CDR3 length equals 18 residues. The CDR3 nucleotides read TGTGCCAGCACCAAAGGTAGTGGGGGGCTCACGTTGCGCACTGAAGCTTTCTTT. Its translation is CASTKGSGGLTLRTEAFF.

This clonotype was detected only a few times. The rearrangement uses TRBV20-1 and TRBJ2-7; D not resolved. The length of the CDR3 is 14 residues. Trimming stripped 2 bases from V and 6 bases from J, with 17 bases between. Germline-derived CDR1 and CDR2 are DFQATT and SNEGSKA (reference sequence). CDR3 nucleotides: TGCAGTGCTAGAAAGGGCGGACCGGCGAGCGAGCAGTACGTC. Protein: CSARKGGPASEQYV.

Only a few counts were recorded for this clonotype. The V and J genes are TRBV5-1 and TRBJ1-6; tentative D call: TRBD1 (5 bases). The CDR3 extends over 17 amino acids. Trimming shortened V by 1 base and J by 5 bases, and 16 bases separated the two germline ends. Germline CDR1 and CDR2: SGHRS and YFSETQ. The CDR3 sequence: CASSLLGGRTDNSPLHF. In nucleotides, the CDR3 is TGCGCCAGCAGCTTGCTGGGGGGACGGACGGATAATTCACCCCTCCACTTT.

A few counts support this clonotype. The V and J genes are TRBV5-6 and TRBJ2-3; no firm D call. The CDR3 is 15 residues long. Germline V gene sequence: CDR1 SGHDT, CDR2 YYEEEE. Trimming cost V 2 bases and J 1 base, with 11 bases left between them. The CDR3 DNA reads TGTGCCAGCAGCTTTGGTATACGAGGCACAGATACGCAGTATTTT. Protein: CASSFGIRGTDTQYF.

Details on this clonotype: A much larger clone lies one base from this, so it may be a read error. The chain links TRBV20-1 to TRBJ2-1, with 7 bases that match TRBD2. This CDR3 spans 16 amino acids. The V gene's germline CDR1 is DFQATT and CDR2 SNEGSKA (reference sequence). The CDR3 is CCARNPRETAYNEQFF. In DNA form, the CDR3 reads TGCTGTGCTAGAAACCCGCGGGAGACGGCCTACAATGAGCAGTTCTTC.

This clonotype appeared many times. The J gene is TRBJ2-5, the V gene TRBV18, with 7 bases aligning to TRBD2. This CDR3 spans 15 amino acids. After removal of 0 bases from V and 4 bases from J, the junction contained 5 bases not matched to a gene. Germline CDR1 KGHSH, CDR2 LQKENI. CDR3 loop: CASSPPALAVETQYF. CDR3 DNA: TGTGCCAGCTCACCACCGGCCCTAGCGGTAGAGACCCAGTACTTC.

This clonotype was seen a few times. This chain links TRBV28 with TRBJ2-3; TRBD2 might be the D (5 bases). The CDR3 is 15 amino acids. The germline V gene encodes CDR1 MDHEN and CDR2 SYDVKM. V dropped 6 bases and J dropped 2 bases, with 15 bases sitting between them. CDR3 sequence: CASRSGRDHTDTQYF. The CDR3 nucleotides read TGTGCCAGCAGATCTGGCCGGGATCACACAGATACGCAGTATTTT. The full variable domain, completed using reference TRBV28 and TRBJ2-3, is DVKVTQSSRYLVKRTGEKVFLECVQDMDHENMFWYRQDPGLGLRLIYFSYDVKMKEKGDIPEGYSVSREKKERFSLILESASTNQTSMYLCASRSGRDHTDTQYFGPGTRLTVL.

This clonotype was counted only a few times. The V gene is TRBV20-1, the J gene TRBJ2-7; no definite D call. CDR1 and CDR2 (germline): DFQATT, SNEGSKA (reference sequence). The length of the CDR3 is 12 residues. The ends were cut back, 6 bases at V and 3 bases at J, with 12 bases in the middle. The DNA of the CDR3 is TGCAGTGCCACGAGTTCCGGCTACGAGCAGTACTTC. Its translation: CSATSSGYEQYF.

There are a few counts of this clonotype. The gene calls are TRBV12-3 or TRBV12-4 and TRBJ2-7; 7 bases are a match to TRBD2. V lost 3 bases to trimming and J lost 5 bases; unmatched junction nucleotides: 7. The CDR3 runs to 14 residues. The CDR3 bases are TGTGCCAGCAGTTTGGTGGCTAGCGGAGACGAGCAGTACTTC. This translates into CASSLVASGDEQYF.

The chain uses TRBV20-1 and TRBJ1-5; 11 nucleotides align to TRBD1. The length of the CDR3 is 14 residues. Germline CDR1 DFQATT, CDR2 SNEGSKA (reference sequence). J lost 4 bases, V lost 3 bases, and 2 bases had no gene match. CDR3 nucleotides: TGCAGTGCTAGGGGGACAGGGGGGAATCAGCCCCAGCATTTT. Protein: CSARGTGGNQPQHF.

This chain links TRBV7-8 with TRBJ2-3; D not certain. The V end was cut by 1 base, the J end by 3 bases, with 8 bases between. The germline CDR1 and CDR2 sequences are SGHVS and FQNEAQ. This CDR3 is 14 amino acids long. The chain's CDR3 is CASSLGARTDTQYF. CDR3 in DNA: TGTGCCAGCAGCTTAGGGGCTCGAACAGATACGCAGTATTTT. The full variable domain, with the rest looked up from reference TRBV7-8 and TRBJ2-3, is GAGVSQSPRYKVAKRGQDVALRCDPISGHVSLFWYQQALGQGPEFLTYFQNEAQLDKSGLPSDRFFAERPEGSVSTLKIQRTQQEDSAVYLCASSLGARTDTQYFGPGTRLTVL.

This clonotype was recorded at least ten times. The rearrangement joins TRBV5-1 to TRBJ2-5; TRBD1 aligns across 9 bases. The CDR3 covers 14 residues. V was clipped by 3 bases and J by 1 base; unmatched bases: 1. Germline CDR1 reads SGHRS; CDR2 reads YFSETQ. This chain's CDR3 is CASSWGQGQETQYF. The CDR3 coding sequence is TGCGCCAGCAGCTGGGGACAGGGCCAAGAGACCCAGTACTTC.

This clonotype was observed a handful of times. CDR3 DNA: TGCAGTGCTAGTGGGCAGGGAAACACCATATATTTT. It encodes CSASGQGNTIYF. The gene calls are TRBV20-1 and TRBJ1-3; D remains unclear. Trimming pared 3 bases from V and 4 bases from J, leaving 7 bases between. The CDR3 totals 12 residues. The germline V gene has CDR1 DFQATT and CDR2 SNEGSKA (reference sequence).

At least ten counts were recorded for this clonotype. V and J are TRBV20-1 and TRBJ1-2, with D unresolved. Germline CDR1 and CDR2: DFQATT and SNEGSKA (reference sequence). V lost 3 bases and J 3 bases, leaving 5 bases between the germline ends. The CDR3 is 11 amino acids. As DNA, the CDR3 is TGCAGTGCTAGTCCCGACTATGGCTACACCTTC. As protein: CSASPDYGYTF.

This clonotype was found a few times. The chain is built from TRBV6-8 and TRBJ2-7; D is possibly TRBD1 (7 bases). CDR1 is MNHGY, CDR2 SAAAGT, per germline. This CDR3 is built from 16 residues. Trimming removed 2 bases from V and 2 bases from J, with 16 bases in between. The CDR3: CASSYRTGDSPYEQYV. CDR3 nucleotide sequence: TGTGCCAGCAGTTACCGAACGGGGGACAGTCCCTACGAGCAGTACGTC.

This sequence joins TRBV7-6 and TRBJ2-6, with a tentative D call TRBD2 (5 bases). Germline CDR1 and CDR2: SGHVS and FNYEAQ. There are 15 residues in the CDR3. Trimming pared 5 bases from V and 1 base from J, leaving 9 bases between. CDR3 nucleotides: TGTGCCAGCAGCAAGTCGGGGTCTGGGGCCAACGTCCTGACTTTC. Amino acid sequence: CASSKSGSGANVLTF. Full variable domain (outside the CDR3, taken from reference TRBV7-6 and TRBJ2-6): GAGVSQSPRYKVTKRGQDVALRCDPISGHVSLYWYRQALGQGPEFLTYFNYEAQQDKSGLPNDRFSAERPEGSISTLTIQRTEQRDSAMYRCASSKSGSGANVLTFGAGSRLTVL.

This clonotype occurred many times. CDR3 sequence reads: CASGQGKKGYTF. The CDR3 coding sequence is TGCGCCAGCGGACAGGGGAAGAAGGGCTACACCTTC. This chain joins TRBV4-1 and TRBJ1-2; 9 nucleotides agree with TRBD1. This CDR3 has 12 amino acids. Germline CDR1 and CDR2: MGHRA and YSYEKL. Unmatched junction bases numbered 6, after V lost 8 bases and J lost 8 bases.

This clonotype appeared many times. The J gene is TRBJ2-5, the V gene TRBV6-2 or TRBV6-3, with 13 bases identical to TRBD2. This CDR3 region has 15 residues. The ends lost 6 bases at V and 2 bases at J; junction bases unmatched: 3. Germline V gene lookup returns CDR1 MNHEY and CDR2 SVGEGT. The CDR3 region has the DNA TGTGCCAGCAGCCGGGGACTAGCGGGACAAGAGACCCAGTACTTC. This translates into CASSRGLAGQETQYF.

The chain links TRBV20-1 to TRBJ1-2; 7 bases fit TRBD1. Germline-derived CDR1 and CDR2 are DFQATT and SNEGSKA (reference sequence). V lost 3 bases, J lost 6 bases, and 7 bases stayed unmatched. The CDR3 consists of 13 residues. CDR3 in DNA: TGCAGTGCTAGGGGGACAGCTGGGGATGGCTACACCTTC. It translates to CSARGTAGDGYTF.

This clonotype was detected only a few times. The CDR3, as DNA: TGTGCCAGCAGCTTTAGGGGACGAAGCACAGATACGCAGTATTTT. Amino acid sequence: CASSFRGRSTDTQYF. V is TRBV7-2 and J is TRBJ2-3; D might be TRBD1 or TRBD2, each matching 5 bases. Germline assignment: CDR1 SGHTA and CDR2 FQGNSA. V was shortened by 3 bases and J by 0 bases, with 10 bases between the two germline ends. This CDR3 has 15 residues. Together with reference TRBV7-2 and TRBJ2-3, the CDR3 gives the full variable domain: GAGVSQSPSNKVTEKGKDVELRCDPISGHTALYWYRQSLGQGLEFLIYFQGNSAPDKSGLPSDRFSAERTGGSVSTLTIQRTQQEDSAVYLCASSFRGRSTDTQYFGPGTRLTVL.